The TCR beta chain under discussion was sequenced for a study of T cell changes during pregnancy in multiple sclerosis (dated by TCRdb to between 2018 and 2020). Regarding the research as a whole: The study examined how the T cell repertoire changed over the course of pregnancy in women with multiple sclerosis.

Libraries were prepared through the immunoSEQ multiplex PCR assay. TCRdb obtained this table from immuneACCESS and retained in-frame rearrangements with V and J assigned. These tables miss some clones; where compared with another copy, unresolved V genes account for less than half of the shortfall, and the remainder is unexplained. For this sample the table gives 35,000 or so clones, of which roughly 91% were detected only once. Approximately 4.4% of the sample belongs to the ten largest clones. Taken from cysteine to phenylalanine, the CDR3 has 17 residues. CDR3 DNA only is kept here, 51 bases in frame from base 1. From a lookup of the germline V gene, CDR1 and CDR2 are KGHSH and LQKENI. V is cut by 1 base and J by 1 base, and the space between the germline ends is 16 bases. Of note for this clone: Its binding antigen is unknown. Per-nucleotide qualities are absent, and no much larger clonotype sits a single base away.

This specimen consisted of peripheral blood, obtained in the second trimester of pregnancy. This TCR came from a female donor in good health, enrolled as a control in a pregnancy study. Recombination connected TRBV18 to TRBJ1-1; the D gene is not confidently resolved. The nucleotide sequence is TGTGCCAGCTCACCACTCCCGGAAGGGAGGCGGAACACTGAAGCTTTCTTT. The encoded protein is CASSPLPEGRRNTEAFF.